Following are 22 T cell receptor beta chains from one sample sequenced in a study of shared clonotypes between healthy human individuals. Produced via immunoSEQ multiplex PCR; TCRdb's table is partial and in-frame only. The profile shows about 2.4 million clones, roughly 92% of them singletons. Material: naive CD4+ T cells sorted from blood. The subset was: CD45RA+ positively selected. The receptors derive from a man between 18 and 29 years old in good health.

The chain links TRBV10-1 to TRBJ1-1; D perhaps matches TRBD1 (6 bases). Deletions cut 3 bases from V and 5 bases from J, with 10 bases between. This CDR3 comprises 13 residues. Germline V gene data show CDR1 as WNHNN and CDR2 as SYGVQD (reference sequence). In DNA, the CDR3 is TGCGCCAGCAGTGACCAGGGGAGGACTGAAGCTTTCTTT. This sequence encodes CASSDQGRTEAFF.

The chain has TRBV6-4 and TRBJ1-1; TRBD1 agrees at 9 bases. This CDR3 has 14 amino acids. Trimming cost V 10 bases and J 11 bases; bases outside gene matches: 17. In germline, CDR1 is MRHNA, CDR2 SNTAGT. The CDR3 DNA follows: TGTGCCACCCCCGGCTGGGACAGGGTCCCTCTGGCTTTCTTT. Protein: CATPGWDRVPLAFF.

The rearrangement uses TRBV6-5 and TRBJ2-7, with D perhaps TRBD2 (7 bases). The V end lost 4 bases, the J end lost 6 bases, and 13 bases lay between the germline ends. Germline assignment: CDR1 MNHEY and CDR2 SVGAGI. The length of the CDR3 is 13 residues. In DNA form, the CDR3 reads TGTGCCAGCAGTTCCACAGGGAGGGGCGAGCAGTACTTC. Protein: CASSSTGRGEQYF.

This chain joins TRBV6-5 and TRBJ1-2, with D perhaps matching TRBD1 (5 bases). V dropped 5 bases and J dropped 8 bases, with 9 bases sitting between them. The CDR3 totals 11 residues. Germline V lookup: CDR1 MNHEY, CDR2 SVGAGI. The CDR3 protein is CASSPGQGYTF. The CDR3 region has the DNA TGTGCCAGCAGTCCAGGGCAAGGCTACACCTTC.

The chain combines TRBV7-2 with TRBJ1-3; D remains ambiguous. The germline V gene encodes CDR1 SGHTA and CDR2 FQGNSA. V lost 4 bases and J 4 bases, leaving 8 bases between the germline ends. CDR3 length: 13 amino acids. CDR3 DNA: TGTGCCAGCAGCTGGTTTGACGGAAACACCATATATTTT. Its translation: CASSWFDGNTIYF.

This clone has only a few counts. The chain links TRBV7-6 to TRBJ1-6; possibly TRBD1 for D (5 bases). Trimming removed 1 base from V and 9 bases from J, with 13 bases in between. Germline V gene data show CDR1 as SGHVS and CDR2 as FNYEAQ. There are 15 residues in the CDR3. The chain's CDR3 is CASSLGLGEPSPLHF. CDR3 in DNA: TGTGCCAGCAGCTTAGGGTTAGGGGAGCCTTCACCCCTCCACTTT. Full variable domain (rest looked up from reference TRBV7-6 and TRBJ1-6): GAGVSQSPRYKVTKRGQDVALRCDPISGHVSLYWYRQALGQGPEFLTYFNYEAQQDKSGLPNDRFSAERPEGSISTLTIQRTEQRDSAMYRCASSLGLGEPSPLHFGNGTRLTVT.

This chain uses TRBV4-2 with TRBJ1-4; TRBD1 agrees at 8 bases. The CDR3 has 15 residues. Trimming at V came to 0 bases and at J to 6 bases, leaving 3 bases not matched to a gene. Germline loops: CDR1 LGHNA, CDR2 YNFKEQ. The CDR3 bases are TGTGCCAGCAGCCAAGATGCAGGGGGCTATGAAAAACTGTTTTTT. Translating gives CASSQDAGGYEKLFF.

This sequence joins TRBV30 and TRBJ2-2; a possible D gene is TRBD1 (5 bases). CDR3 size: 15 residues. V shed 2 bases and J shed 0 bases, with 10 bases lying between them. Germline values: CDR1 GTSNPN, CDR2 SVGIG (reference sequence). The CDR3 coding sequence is TGTGCCTGGAGTACGTCGACAGCGAACACCGGGGAGCTGTTTTTT. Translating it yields CAWSTSTANTGELFF.

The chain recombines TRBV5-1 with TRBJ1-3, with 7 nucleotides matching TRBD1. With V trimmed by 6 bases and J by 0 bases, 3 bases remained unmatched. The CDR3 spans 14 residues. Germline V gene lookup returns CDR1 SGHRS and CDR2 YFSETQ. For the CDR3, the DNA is TGCGCCAGCACTACAGGGGACTCTGGAAACACCATATATTTT. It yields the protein CASTTGDSGNTIYF. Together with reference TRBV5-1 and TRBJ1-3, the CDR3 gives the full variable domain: KAGVTQTPRYLIKTRGQQVTLSCSPISGHRSVSWYQQTPGQGLQFLFEYFSETQRNKGNFPGRFSGRQFSNSRSEMNVSTLELGDSALYLCASTTGDSGNTIYFGEGSWLTVV.

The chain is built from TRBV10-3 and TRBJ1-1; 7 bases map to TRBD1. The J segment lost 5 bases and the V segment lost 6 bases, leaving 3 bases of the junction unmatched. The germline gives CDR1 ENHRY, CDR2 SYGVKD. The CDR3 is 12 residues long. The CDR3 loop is CAISDRVTEAFF. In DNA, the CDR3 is TGTGCCATCAGCGACAGGGTGACTGAAGCTTTCTTT.

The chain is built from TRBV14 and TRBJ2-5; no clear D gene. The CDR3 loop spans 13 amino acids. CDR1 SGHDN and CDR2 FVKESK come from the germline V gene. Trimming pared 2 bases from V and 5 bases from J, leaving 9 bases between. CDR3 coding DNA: TGTGCCAGCAGCCAAAACCTAGTCGAGACCCAGTACTTC. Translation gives CASSQNLVETQYF.

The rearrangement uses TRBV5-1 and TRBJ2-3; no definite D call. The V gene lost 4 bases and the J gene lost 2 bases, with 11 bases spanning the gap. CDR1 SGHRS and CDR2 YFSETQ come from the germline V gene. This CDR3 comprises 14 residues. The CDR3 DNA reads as TGCGCCAGCAGCCAAGGATCGTTCACAGATACGCAGTATTTT. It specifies CASSQGSFTDTQYF.

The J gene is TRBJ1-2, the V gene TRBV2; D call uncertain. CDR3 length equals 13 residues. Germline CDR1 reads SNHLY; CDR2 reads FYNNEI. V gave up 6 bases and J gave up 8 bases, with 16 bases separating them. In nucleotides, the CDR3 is TGTGCCAGCAGGAGCCAGCCCCTCGGGGGCTACACCTTC. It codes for CASRSQPLGGYTF.

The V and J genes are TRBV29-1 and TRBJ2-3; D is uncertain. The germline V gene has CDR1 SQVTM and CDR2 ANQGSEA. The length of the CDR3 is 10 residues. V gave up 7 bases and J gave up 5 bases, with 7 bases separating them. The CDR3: CSAKVDTQYF. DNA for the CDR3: TGCAGCGCCAAGGTAGATACGCAGTATTTT.

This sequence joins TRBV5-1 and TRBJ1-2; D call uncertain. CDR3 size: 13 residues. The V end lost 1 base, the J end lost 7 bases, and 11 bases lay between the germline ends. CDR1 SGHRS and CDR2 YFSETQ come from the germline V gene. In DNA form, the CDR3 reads TGCGCCAGCAGCTTGTTGGCACAGAGTGGCTACACCTTC. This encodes CASSLLAQSGYTF.

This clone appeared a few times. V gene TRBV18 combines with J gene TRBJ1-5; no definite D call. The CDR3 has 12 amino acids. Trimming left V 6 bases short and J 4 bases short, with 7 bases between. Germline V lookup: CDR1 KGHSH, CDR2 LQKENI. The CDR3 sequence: CASSGPNQPQHF. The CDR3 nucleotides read TGTGCCAGCTCGGGTCCAAATCAGCCCCAGCATTTT. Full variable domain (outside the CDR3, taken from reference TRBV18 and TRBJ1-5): NAGVMQNPRHLVRRRGQEARLRCSPMKGHSHVYWYRQLPEEGLKFMVYLQKENIIDESGMPKERFSAEFPKEGPSILRIQQVVRGDSAAYFCASSGPNQPQHFGDGTRLSIL.

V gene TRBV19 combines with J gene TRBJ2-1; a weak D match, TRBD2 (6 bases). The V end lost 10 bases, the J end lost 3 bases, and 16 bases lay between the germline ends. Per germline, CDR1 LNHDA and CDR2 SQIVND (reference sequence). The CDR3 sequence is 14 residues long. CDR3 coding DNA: TGTGCCACCCGGGCAGGGAGGAACTACAATGAGCAGTTCTTC. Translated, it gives CATRAGRNYNEQFF.

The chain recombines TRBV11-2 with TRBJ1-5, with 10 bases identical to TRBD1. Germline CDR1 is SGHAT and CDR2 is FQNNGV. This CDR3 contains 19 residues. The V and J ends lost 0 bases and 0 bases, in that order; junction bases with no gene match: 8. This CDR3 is CASSLDGTGAPNSNQPQHF. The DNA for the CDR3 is TGTGCCAGCAGCTTAGATGGGACAGGGGCCCCGAATAGCAATCAGCCCCAGCATTTT.

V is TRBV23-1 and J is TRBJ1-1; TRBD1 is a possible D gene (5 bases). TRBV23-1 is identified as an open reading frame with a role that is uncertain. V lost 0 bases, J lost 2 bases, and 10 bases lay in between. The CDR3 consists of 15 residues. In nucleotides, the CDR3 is TGCGCCAGCAGTCAATCCCAGGGCTTAAACACTGAAGCTTTCTTT. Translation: CASSQSQGLNTEAFF.

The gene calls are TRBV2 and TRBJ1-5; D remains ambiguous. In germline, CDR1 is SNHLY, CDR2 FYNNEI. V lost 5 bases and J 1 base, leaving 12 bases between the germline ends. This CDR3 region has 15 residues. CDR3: CASSRWQASNQPQHF. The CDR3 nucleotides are TGTGCCAGCAGTAGATGGCAGGCCAGCAATCAGCCCCAGCATTTT.

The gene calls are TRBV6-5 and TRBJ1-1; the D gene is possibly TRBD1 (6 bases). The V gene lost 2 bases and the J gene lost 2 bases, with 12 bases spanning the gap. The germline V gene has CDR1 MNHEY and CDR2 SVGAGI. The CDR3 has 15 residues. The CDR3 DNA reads TGTGCCAGCAGTTACGGGGGGGCCCTTAACACTGAAGCTTTCTTT. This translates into CASSYGGALNTEAFF.

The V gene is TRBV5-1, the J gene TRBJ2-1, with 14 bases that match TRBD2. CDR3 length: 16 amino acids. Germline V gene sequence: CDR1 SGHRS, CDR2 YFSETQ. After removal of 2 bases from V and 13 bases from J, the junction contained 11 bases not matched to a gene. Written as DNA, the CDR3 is TGCGCCAGCAGCTTAGGTTTGGGGACTAGCGGGAGACCCCAGTTCTTC. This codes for CASSLGLGTSGRPQFF.